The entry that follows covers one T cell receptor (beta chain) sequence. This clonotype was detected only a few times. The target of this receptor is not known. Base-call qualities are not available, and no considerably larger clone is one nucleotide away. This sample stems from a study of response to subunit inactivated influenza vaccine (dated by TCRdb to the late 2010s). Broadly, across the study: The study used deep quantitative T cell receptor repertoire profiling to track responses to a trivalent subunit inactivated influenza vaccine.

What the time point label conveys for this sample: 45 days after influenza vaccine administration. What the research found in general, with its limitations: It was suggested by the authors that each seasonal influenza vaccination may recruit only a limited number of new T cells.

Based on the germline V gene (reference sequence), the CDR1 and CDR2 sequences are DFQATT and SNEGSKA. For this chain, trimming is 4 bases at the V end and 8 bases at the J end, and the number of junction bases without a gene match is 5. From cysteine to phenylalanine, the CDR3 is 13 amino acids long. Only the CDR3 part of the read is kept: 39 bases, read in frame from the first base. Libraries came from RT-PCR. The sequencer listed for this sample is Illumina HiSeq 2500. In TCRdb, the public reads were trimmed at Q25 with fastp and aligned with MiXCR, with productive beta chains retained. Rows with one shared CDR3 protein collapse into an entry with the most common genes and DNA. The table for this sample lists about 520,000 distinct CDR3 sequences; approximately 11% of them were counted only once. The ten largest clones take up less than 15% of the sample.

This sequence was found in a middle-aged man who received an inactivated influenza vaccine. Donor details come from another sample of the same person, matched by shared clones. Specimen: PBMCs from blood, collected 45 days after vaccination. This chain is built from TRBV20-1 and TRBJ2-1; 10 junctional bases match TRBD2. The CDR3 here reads CSAIGTSEDEQFF. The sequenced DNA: TGCAGTGCTATCGGGACTAGCGAGGATGAGCAGTTCTTC.